This T cell receptor (beta chain) was found in a study of blood T cell repertoires in COVID-19. Sequencing used immunoSEQ multiplex PCR; TCRdb keeps in-frame clones, though not all of them. The sample has hundreds of thousands of clones, about 88% seen once. Trimming removed 4 bases from V and 3 bases from J, with 16 bases in between. This CDR3 has 16 amino acids. The germline V gene has CDR1 MNHEY and CDR2 SVGEGT. The sample was PBMCs or T cells enriched from blood (not recorded which). The gene calls are TRBV6-2 or TRBV6-3 and TRBJ1-5; weak D call: TRBD1 (5 bases). The TCR originated in a woman in her forties or fifties who had recovered from COVID-19. CDR3: CASSSQGGALNQPQHF. In nucleotides, the CDR3 is TGTGCCAGCAGTTCCCAGGGAGGTGCGCTCAATCAGCCCCAGCATTTT.